A single sample gave rise to the 17 T cell receptor beta chains below, sequenced in a study of shared clonotypes between healthy human individuals. Profiled with immunoSEQ multiplex PCR; TCRdb holds only in-frame clones, not every one. The sample holds some 1.1 million clones, approximately 80% seen once. Sequencing was performed on memory CD4+ T cells from PBMCs. Indicated subset: CD45RA-negative fraction. Source of these receptors: a man between 18 and 35 years old in good health. Some clones in this sample may be carry-over from other donors' samples.

This clone occurred a few times. The chain recombines TRBV2 with TRBJ1-1; D gene ambiguous. The germline V gene has CDR1 SNHLY and CDR2 FYNNEI. The CDR3 has 14 residues. Trimming removed 5 bases from V and 0 bases from J, with 10 bases in between. The CDR3 sequence is CASSSGPLNTEAFF. CDR3 in DNA: TGTGCCAGCAGTAGCGGGCCTCTGAACACTGAAGCTTTCTTT.

This clone appeared once. Compared with germline, one end of the junction differs, possibly owing to a read error. The V call is TRBV6-4, the J call TRBJ2-5, with D uncertain. CDR3 length: 11 residues. Germline-derived CDR1 and CDR2 are MRHNA and SNTAGT. The CDR3: CASSGVSRKNF. In nucleotides, the CDR3 is TGTGCCAGCAGTGGCGTCAGCCGGAAGAACTTC.

This clone has more than one count but fewer than ten. The J gene is TRBJ2-3, the V gene TRBV5-1; D may be TRBD1 (6 bases). This CDR3 is built from 13 residues. CDR1 SGHRS and CDR2 YFSETQ come from the germline V gene. Trimming shortened V by 5 bases and J by 4 bases, and 11 bases separated the two germline ends. The CDR3 DNA is TGCGCCAGCAGGGACAGTCCCCCAGATACGCAGTATTTT. It encodes CASRDSPPDTQYF.

J is TRBJ1-1 and V is TRBV5-1, with TRBD1 matching 10 bases. This CDR3 has 16 residues. The ends lost 4 bases at V and 4 bases at J; junction bases unmatched: 10. Germline CDR1 is SGHRS and CDR2 is YFSETQ. The CDR3: CASSRQGAMSGTEAFF. For the CDR3, the DNA is TGCGCCAGCAGCCGACAGGGGGCGATGAGTGGCACTGAAGCTTTCTTT.

Notes on this clone: Distinct nucleotide sequences in the sample also encode this CDR3. V gene TRBV28 combines with J gene TRBJ2-5; D is possibly TRBD1 or TRBD2 (5 bases each). The CDR3 contains 13 residues. The germline CDR1 and CDR2 sequences are MDHEN and SYDVKM. Deletions cut 2 bases from V and 1 base from J, with 5 bases between. The CDR3 spells CASSLGGQETQYF. The CDR3 nucleotides read TGTGCCAGCAGTTTAGGGGGCCAAGAGACCCAGTACTTC.

The CDR3 loop is CASSSLYGASGTDTQYF. CDR3 bases: TGTGCCAGCAGCAGCCTGTATGGGGCTAGTGGGACAGATACGCAGTATTTT. The J gene is TRBJ2-3, the V gene TRBV9; D is perhaps TRBD1 (5 bases). Deletions cut 4 bases from V and 3 bases from J, with 21 bases between. Germline V gene sequence: CDR1 SGDLS, CDR2 YYNGEE. This CDR3 spans 17 amino acids.

This clone showed up just a few times. V and J are TRBV7-2 and TRBJ1-5; D remains unclear. V was pared by 5 bases and J by 12 bases, with 26 bases between. From germline, CDR1 is SGHTA and CDR2 FQGNSA. The CDR3 sequence is 16 residues long. Here the CDR3 DNA reads TGTGCCAGCAGCCCACAATTCCGGACCGTGGGGTTAGACCAGCATTTT. Protein product: CASSPQFRTVGLDQHF.

On this clone itself: Other DNA sequences in the same sample also yield this CDR3. The chain joins TRBV10-3 to TRBJ2-3; no reliable D call. Trimming left V 6 bases short and J 5 bases short, with 6 bases between. The CDR3 spans 11 residues. The germline CDR1 and CDR2 sequences are ENHRY and SYGVKD. The CDR3 coding sequence is TGTGCCATCAGCCGAGGAGATACGCAGTATTTT. It specifies CAISRGDTQYF.

This chain uses TRBV18 with TRBJ1-3, with D possibly being TRBD1 (5 bases). Trimming took off 5 bases at V and 2 bases at J, with 10 bases between the two ends. Germline V gives CDR1 KGHSH, CDR2 LQKENI. The CDR3 extends over 14 amino acids. CDR3 protein: CASSVQDAGNTIYF. The CDR3 DNA sequence: TGTGCCAGCTCAGTACAGGATGCTGGAAACACCATATATTTT.

The gene calls are TRBV29-1 and TRBJ2-7, with TRBD2 as a possible D gene (6 bases). The V and J ends lost 4 bases and 7 bases respectively, with 11 bases between them. CDR1 and CDR2 from the germline V gene are SQVTM and ANQGSEA. The CDR3 is 11 residues long. In nucleotides, the CDR3 is TGCAGCGTTGGGAGGGTGGGGGAGCAGTACTTC. Translating it yields CSVGRVGEQYF.

The chain combines TRBV28 with TRBJ2-7, with 10 bases that match TRBD2. The V segment lost 8 bases and the J segment 5 bases; nucleotides outside the gene matches: 12. Germline values: CDR1 MDHEN, CDR2 SYDVKM. This CDR3 contains 15 residues. The CDR3 spells CASLMGGLANNEQYF. The CDR3 DNA follows: TGTGCCAGCCTCATGGGGGGACTAGCGAACAACGAGCAGTACTTC.

This clone was detected only a few times. The chain is built from TRBV28 and TRBJ2-5; 15 bases map to TRBD2. From germline, CDR1 is MDHEN and CDR2 SYDVKM. V was clipped by 3 bases and J by 4 bases; unmatched bases: 3. There are 16 residues in the CDR3. CDR3 residues: CASSFPGLAGGETQYF. CDR3 sequence (DNA): TGTGCCAGCAGTTTCCCGGGACTAGCGGGGGGAGAGACCCAGTACTTC.

This clone was seen only a few times. The chain uses TRBV6-1 and TRBJ2-5, with 11 bases matching TRBD1. In germline, CDR1 is MNHNS, CDR2 SASEGT. V shed 6 bases, J shed 9 bases, and the junction held 12 bases outside the gene matches. CDR3 length: 15 amino acids. The CDR3 reads CASRDRTGGKMAQYF. The CDR3 nucleotides read TGTGCCAGCAGAGACCGGACAGGGGGCAAAATGGCCCAGTACTTC.

The chain employs TRBV10-3 and TRBJ2-7; 7 bases fit TRBD2. Germline V gene data show CDR1 as ENHRY and CDR2 as SYGVKD. V lost 6 bases, J lost 7 bases, and 15 bases stayed unmatched. CDR3 length: 15 residues. CDR3 loop: CAISQGREVPGEQYF. CDR3 nucleotide sequence: TGTGCCATCAGCCAGGGACGGGAGGTGCCTGGGGAGCAGTACTTC.

This sequence joins TRBV5-1 and TRBJ2-4; tentative D call: TRBD2 (6 bases). Germline lookup yields CDR1 SGHRS and CDR2 YFSETQ. The V gene lost 0 bases and the J gene lost 1 base, with 14 bases spanning the gap. CDR3 length: 17 amino acids. In nucleotides, the CDR3 is TGCGCCAGCAGCTTGGCCCAGGCGGGGTTGGCCAAAAACATTCAGTACTTC. Translated: CASSLAQAGLAKNIQYF. Full variable domain (missing parts from reference TRBV5-1 and TRBJ2-4): KAGVTQTPRYLIKTRGQQVTLSCSPISGHRSVSWYQQTPGQGLQFLFEYFSETQRNKGNFPGRFSGRQFSNSRSEMNVSTLELGDSALYLCASSLAQAGLAKNIQYFGAGTRLSVL.

This clone was observed a handful of times. V is TRBV4-1 and J is TRBJ2-7, with 10 nucleotides matching TRBD1. The germline CDR1 and CDR2 sequences are MGHRA and YSYEKL. The CDR3 covers 15 residues. V shed 3 bases, J shed 7 bases, and the junction held 9 bases outside the gene matches. In DNA, the CDR3 is TGCGCCAGCAGCCAGACCGGGACAGGGGAAGTTGAGCAGTACTTC. Its translation: CASSQTGTGEVEQYF.

This chain joins TRBV9 and TRBJ2-1, with TRBD2 matching 10 bases. CDR1 SGDLS and CDR2 YYNGEE come from the germline V gene. Trimming cost V 3 bases and J 5 bases; bases outside gene matches: 5. This CDR3 has 15 amino acids. This CDR3 reads CASSASGRGHNEQFF. CDR3 sequence (DNA): TGTGCCAGCAGCGCTAGCGGGAGAGGACACAATGAGCAGTTCTTC.